The rows below give T cell receptor beta chains drawn from one sample of a study of CD8+CD57+ T cells in acquired aplastic anemia. One entry per CDR3 protein results from TCRdb running MiXCR on the reads. The sample holds roughly 300,000 distinct CDR3 sequences, roughly half seen once. The sequencing sample was made of sorted CD4+, CD8+, or CD8+CD57+ T cells (not recorded which) from PBMCs. Receptors originate from a human donor with severe aplastic anemia or a healthy control (not recorded which). Each CDR3 is given with its conserved first and last residue. Fields, in order: CDR3 DNA, CDR3 protein, clone size, V gene, CDR3 length, J gene, D gene. A D gene is named only where the DNA matches it firmly. Rows may omit the clone size; those that give it use once, few, many or a size class.

CDR3nt: TGTGCCAGCAGCGTAGACATCAGGCCTTCTAAGGACGATAATTCACCCCTCCACTTT
CDR3aa: CASSVDIRPSKDDNSPLHF
abundance: many
v_gene: TRBV9
len: 19
j_gene: TRBJ1-6
d_gene: NA

CDR3nt: TGCGCCAGCAGTGAAGGACTAGGGTCCTACGAGCAGTACTTC
CDR3aa: CASSEGLGSYEQYF
abundance: many
v_gene: TRBV10-2
len: 14
j_gene: TRBJ2-7
d_gene: TRBD2

CDR3nt: TGTGCCAGCAGCGGTCTGCGGGGGGGCCTCGCAGATACGCAGTATTTT
CDR3aa: CASSGLRGGLADTQYF
abundance: NA
v_gene: TRBV9
len: 16
j_gene: TRBJ2-3
d_gene: TRBD2

CDR3nt: TGTGCCAGCAGCCCCGACGGGGCCCTCTCTGGAAACACCATATATTTT
CDR3aa: CASSPDGALSGNTIYF
abundance: many
v_gene: TRBV7-2
len: 16
j_gene: TRBJ1-3
d_gene: NA

CDR3nt: TGTGCCAGCAGCTGGACAGGGGGCTATGGCTACACCTTC
CDR3aa: CASSWTGGYGYTF
abundance: once
v_gene: TRBV7-2
len: 13
j_gene: TRBJ1-2
d_gene: TRBD1

CDR3nt: TGTGCCACCAGTGACCCCGGGGGCGGGAGTAGAAATGAGCAGTTCTTC
CDR3aa: CATSDPGGGSRNEQFF
abundance: NA
v_gene: TRBV24-1
len: 16
j_gene: TRBJ2-1
d_gene: NA

CDR3nt: TGTGCCAGTAGTATGGGGGGCGCGGGGAGTGAAAAACTGTTTTTT
CDR3aa: CASSMGGAGSEKLFF
abundance: many
v_gene: TRBV19
len: 15
j_gene: TRBJ1-4
d_gene: NA

CDR3nt: TGTGCCAGCAGTCGACAGGGGAATCAGCCCCAGCATTTT
CDR3aa: CASSRQGNQPQHF
abundance: few
v_gene: TRBV7-9
len: 13
j_gene: TRBJ1-5
d_gene: TRBD1

CDR3nt: TGTGCCAGCAGCGTATACGGGGGGAGGTGGCCCCAAGAGACCCAGTACTTC
CDR3aa: CASSVYGGRWPQETQYF
abundance: many
v_gene: TRBV9
len: 17
j_gene: TRBJ2-5
d_gene: TRBD2

CDR3nt: TGCAGTGCTATCGCCGCGCCAGATACGCAGTATTTT
CDR3aa: CSAIAAPDTQYF
abundance: NA
v_gene: TRBV20-1
len: 12
j_gene: TRBJ2-3
d_gene: NA

CDR3nt: TGTGCCAGCAGCTTAGGGGGGACCTATGGCTACACCTTC
CDR3aa: CASSLGGTYGYTF
abundance: NA
v_gene: TRBV7-2
len: 13
j_gene: TRBJ1-2
d_gene: NA

CDR3nt: TGCAGTGTTTCCTGGGGATCTCTCTACAATGAGCAGTTCTTC
CDR3aa: CSVSWGSLYNEQFF
abundance: many
v_gene: TRBV20-1
len: 14
j_gene: TRBJ2-1
d_gene: NA

CDR3nt: TGCAGCGTTGCCCTCCTTTACGAGCAGTACTTC
CDR3aa: CSVALLYEQYF
abundance: few
v_gene: TRBV29-1
len: 11
j_gene: TRBJ2-7
d_gene: NA

CDR3nt: TGTGCCAGCAGCTTAACTACCCAGTCCTATGGCTACACCTTC
CDR3aa: CASSLTTQSYGYTF
abundance: few
v_gene: TRBV5-8
len: 14
j_gene: TRBJ1-2
d_gene: NA

CDR3nt: TGTGCCAGCAGACCCGAGGGGGAAGGAGAGACCCAGTACTTC
CDR3aa: CASRPEGEGETQYF
abundance: NA
v_gene: TRBV12-3/TRBV12-4
len: 14
j_gene: TRBJ2-5
d_gene: NA

CDR3nt: TGTGCCAGCAGCTTCGATCAGGGCGAAGCTTTCTTT
CDR3aa: CASSFDQGEAFF
abundance: few
v_gene: TRBV5-5
len: 12
j_gene: TRBJ1-1
d_gene: NA

CDR3nt: TGCGCCAGCAGTGATTGGCTGAGTGGAAAAGAGACCCAGTACTTC
CDR3aa: CASSDWLSGKETQYF
abundance: NA
v_gene: TRBV10-2
len: 15
j_gene: TRBJ2-5
d_gene: NA

CDR3nt: TGCAGTGCTAGAGATTCGGTGGCTAGCGGGCAAGAGACCCAGTACTTC
CDR3aa: CSARDSVASGQETQYF
abundance: NA
v_gene: TRBV20-1
len: 16
j_gene: TRBJ2-5
d_gene: TRBD2

CDR3nt: TGTGCCAGCAGTTACTCGGGGGGCAGGGGCAACGAGCAGTACTTC
CDR3aa: CASSYSGGRGNEQYF
abundance: many
v_gene: TRBV6-2/TRBV6-3
len: 15
j_gene: TRBJ2-7
d_gene: NA

CDR3nt: TGCAGCGTCTCAGGGGGAGGCAATCAGCCCCAGCATTTT
CDR3aa: CSVSGGGNQPQHF
abundance: many
v_gene: TRBV29-1
len: 13
j_gene: TRBJ1-5
d_gene: TRBD1

CDR3nt: TGTGCCACCAGCGATCTCGGCGTGGACGGGGCCTATAATTCACCCCTCCACTTT
CDR3aa: CATSDLGVDGAYNSPLHF
abundance: NA
v_gene: TRBV15
len: 18
j_gene: TRBJ1-6
d_gene: NA

CDR3nt: TGTGCCAGCAGTTTAGGAACAGCTAAAACCTACGAGCAGTACTTC
CDR3aa: CASSLGTAKTYEQYF
abundance: few
v_gene: TRBV12-3/TRBV12-4
len: 15
j_gene: TRBJ2-7
d_gene: NA

CDR3nt: TGTGCCAGCAGCTTATGGCCCGATGGCTACACCTTC
CDR3aa: CASSLWPDGYTF
abundance: NA
v_gene: TRBV7-8
len: 12
j_gene: TRBJ1-2
d_gene: NA

CDR3nt: TGTGCCAGCAGCTCCCTGCCGGGGGAAAAACTGTTTTTT
CDR3aa: CASSSLPGEKLFF
abundance: few
v_gene: TRBV7-9
len: 13
j_gene: TRBJ1-4
d_gene: NA

CDR3nt: TGCAGTGCTAGAGATCCCCAGGGGTTGGACTATGGCTACACCTTC
CDR3aa: CSARDPQGLDYGYTF
abundance: NA
v_gene: TRBV20-1
len: 15
j_gene: TRBJ1-2
d_gene: NA

CDR3nt: TGTGCCAGCAAGGGTAGCAGCAATCAGCCCCAGCATTTT
CDR3aa: CASKGSSNQPQHF
abundance: NA
v_gene: TRBV2
len: 13
j_gene: TRBJ1-5
d_gene: NA

CDR3nt: TGTGCCAGTAGTGGCCCGATGGGGTACGGACTAGCGGGTGACGCCTACAATGAGCAGTTCTTC
CDR3aa: CASSGPMGYGLAGDAYNEQFF
abundance: NA
v_gene: TRBV19
len: 21
j_gene: TRBJ2-1
d_gene: TRBD2

CDR3nt: TGTGCCAGCAGCCCCCTTTTGGGGGCTCACGAGCAGTACTTC
CDR3aa: CASSPLLGAHEQYF
abundance: NA
v_gene: TRBV7-9
len: 14
j_gene: TRBJ2-7
d_gene: NA

CDR3nt: TGTGCCAGCAGCCGAGGTTCGGGCTCCTACGAGCAGTACTTC
CDR3aa: CASSRGSGSYEQYF
abundance: NA
v_gene: TRBV11-3
len: 14
j_gene: TRBJ2-7
d_gene: NA

CDR3nt: TGCAGTGCTAGCCGGGAGGAGACCCAGTACTTC
CDR3aa: CSASREETQYF
abundance: NA
v_gene: TRBV20-1
len: 11
j_gene: TRBJ2-5
d_gene: NA

CDR3nt: TGCGCCAGCAGCTCAGGGACAGGGTTGAGCGGGGAGCTGTTTTTT
CDR3aa: CASSSGTGLSGELFF
abundance: many
v_gene: TRBV5-1
len: 15
j_gene: TRBJ2-2
d_gene: TRBD1